This is a list of T cell receptor beta chains from one sample in a study of early T cells in non-severe SARS-CoV-2 infection. Via MiXCR, TCRdb re-called the 5' RACE reads, giving one row per CDR3 protein. The sample includes roughly 90,000 distinct CDR3 sequences, less than 15% of them seen just once. Sequencing was carried out using whole blood. These TCRs come from an adult who was a healthcare worker with PCR-confirmed SARS-CoV-2 infection or an uninfected control (not recorded which). Each CDR3 is given with its conserved first and last residue. The order of the fields is CDR3 length, D gene, V gene, CDR3 protein. D genes are given only for firm matches.

CDR3 length: 12
D gene: NA
V gene: TRBV10-1
CDR3 protein: CASSIDLYEQYF

CDR3 length: 14
D gene: TRBD1
V gene: TRBV6-1
CDR3 protein: CASNLDRGDTEAFF

CDR3 length: 12
D gene: NA
V gene: TRBV28
CDR3 protein: CASSLLTDTQYF

CDR3 length: 15
D gene: NA
V gene: TRBV5-6
CDR3 protein: CASSFLNRGNYGYTF

CDR3 length: 15
D gene: TRBD2
V gene: TRBV2
CDR3 protein: CASSGSGGSRGTQYF

CDR3 length: 18
D gene: NA
V gene: TRBV9
CDR3 protein: CASSTPFNRDGGNSPLHF

CDR3 length: 15
D gene: TRBD1
V gene: TRBV7-3
CDR3 protein: CASSPDRGENTEAFF

CDR3 length: 16
D gene: NA
V gene: TRBV7-3
CDR3 protein: CASSPRLGGSYNEQFF

CDR3 length: 13
D gene: NA
V gene: TRBV6-5
CDR3 protein: CASSYRLAGEQYF

CDR3 length: 15
D gene: TRBD2
V gene: TRBV6-2/TRBV6-3
CDR3 protein: CASSYSLAGDYEQYF

CDR3 length: 14
D gene: TRBD1
V gene: TRBV5-1
CDR3 protein: CASSPGQGPDTQYF

CDR3 length: 14
D gene: NA
V gene: TRBV20-1
CDR3 protein: CSARDLESSYEQYF

CDR3 length: 16
D gene: TRBD2
V gene: TRBV6-6
CDR3 protein: CASRGALAGGTDTQYF

CDR3 length: 13
D gene: TRBD1
V gene: TRBV20-1
CDR3 protein: CSATDRAGTEAFF

CDR3 length: 12
D gene: NA
V gene: TRBV9
CDR3 protein: CASSRGTDTQYF

CDR3 length: 15
D gene: NA
V gene: TRBV6-1
CDR3 protein: CASTMGGLLNTEAFF

CDR3 length: 14
D gene: TRBD1
V gene: TRBV18
CDR3 protein: CASQPGQGSGEQFF

CDR3 length: 17
D gene: TRBD2
V gene: TRBV7-2
CDR3 protein: CASSLRGGVSFTDTQYF

CDR3 length: 13
D gene: NA
V gene: TRBV11-2
CDR3 protein: CASSFAGREKLFF

CDR3 length: 14
D gene: TRBD1
V gene: TRBV27
CDR3 protein: CASSPYRGFTEAFF

CDR3 length: 12
D gene: NA
V gene: TRBV29-1
CDR3 protein: CSGGISPEKLFF

CDR3 length: 16
D gene: NA
V gene: TRBV7-9
CDR3 protein: CASSLVGGAVGEKLFF

CDR3 length: 16
D gene: TRBD1
V gene: TRBV28
CDR3 protein: CASSPHQGQGNNEQFF

CDR3 length: 14
D gene: NA
V gene: TRBV9
CDR3 protein: CASSVEQYTDTQYF

CDR3 length: 14
D gene: NA
V gene: TRBV19
CDR3 protein: CASSIGSSYNEQFF

CDR3 length: 17
D gene: TRBD1
V gene: TRBV6-2/TRBV6-3
CDR3 protein: CASSYWSGGVPYNEQFF

CDR3 length: 13
D gene: NA
V gene: TRBV12-3/TRBV12-4
CDR3 protein: CASSSGGTYEQYF

CDR3 length: 17
D gene: TRBD1
V gene: TRBV27
CDR3 protein: CASSLFRTGSNNSPLHF

CDR3 length: 13
D gene: NA
V gene: TRBV7-2
CDR3 protein: CATGRISGNTIYF

CDR3 length: 19
D gene: TRBD2
V gene: TRBV3-1
CDR3 protein: CASSQRSSSGPLLTNEQFF

CDR3 length: 12
D gene: NA
V gene: TRBV7-2
CDR3 protein: CASSPFHQPQHF

CDR3 length: 15
D gene: NA
V gene: TRBV27
CDR3 protein: CASSLKYRSSYEQYF

CDR3 length: 13
D gene: NA
V gene: TRBV9
CDR3 protein: CASSVGWNTEAFF

CDR3 length: 15
D gene: TRBD1
V gene: TRBV6-5
CDR3 protein: CASSSRDRATTEAFF

CDR3 length: 15
D gene: TRBD1
V gene: TRBV6-1
CDR3 protein: CASRAYRGTYNEQFF

CDR3 length: 15
D gene: TRBD1
V gene: TRBV12-3/TRBV12-4
CDR3 protein: CASSFRDRVINEQYF

CDR3 length: 11
D gene: NA
V gene: TRBV7-9
CDR3 protein: CASSLSREAFF

CDR3 length: 15
D gene: TRBD1
V gene: TRBV29-1
CDR3 protein: CSVRESTGPQETQYF

CDR3 length: 14
D gene: NA
V gene: TRBV12-3/TRBV12-4
CDR3 protein: CASTFGRANTEAFF

CDR3 length: 14
D gene: TRBD2
V gene: TRBV28
CDR3 protein: CASNSGGSYNEQFF

CDR3 length: 12
D gene: NA
V gene: TRBV6-6
CDR3 protein: CASSYSNTEAFF

CDR3 length: 13
D gene: TRBD1
V gene: TRBV10-3
CDR3 protein: CASGQGGNYGYTF

CDR3 length: 13
D gene: NA
V gene: TRBV6-2/TRBV6-3
CDR3 protein: CAIRGWTYNEQFF

CDR3 length: 14
D gene: NA
V gene: TRBV24-1
CDR3 protein: CATSDFRSQETQYF

CDR3 length: 14
D gene: NA
V gene: TRBV6-5
CDR3 protein: CASSYKTGGNEQFF

CDR3 length: 16
D gene: NA
V gene: TRBV5-4
CDR3 protein: CASSNAENDSSYEQYF

CDR3 length: 11
D gene: NA
V gene: TRBV30
CDR3 protein: CAWSITRTQYF

CDR3 length: 15
D gene: TRBD1
V gene: TRBV6-5
CDR3 protein: CASSYGTGGFSPLHF

CDR3 length: 13
D gene: NA
V gene: TRBV7-2
CDR3 protein: CASSLSAPDTQYF

CDR3 length: 15
D gene: NA
V gene: TRBV5-6
CDR3 protein: CASRENGAVCYEQYF

CDR3 length: 14
D gene: TRBD1
V gene: TRBV12-3/TRBV12-4
CDR3 protein: CASRPRQGPYEQYF

CDR3 length: 12
D gene: NA
V gene: TRBV24-1
CDR3 protein: CATTDPYNEQFF

CDR3 length: 15
D gene: TRBD1
V gene: TRBV29-1
CDR3 protein: CSVVGREGANYGYTF

CDR3 length: 16
D gene: NA
V gene: TRBV20-1
CDR3 protein: CSAALRAALSTDTQYF

CDR3 length: 15
D gene: NA
V gene: TRBV6-4
CDR3 protein: CASSSDSVSTHGYTF

CDR3 length: 13
D gene: NA
V gene: TRBV20-1
CDR3 protein: CSAPYMGNTEAFF

CDR3 length: 18
D gene: TRBD1
V gene: TRBV14
CDR3 protein: CASSLPTGALSGANVLTF

CDR3 length: 13
D gene: NA
V gene: TRBV19
CDR3 protein: CASSMGGREPQHF

CDR3 length: 14
D gene: NA
V gene: TRBV5-4
CDR3 protein: CASSPQGFNTEAFF

CDR3 length: 16
D gene: TRBD2
V gene: TRBV7-9
CDR3 protein: CASSSPTSGQYNEQFF